These T cell receptor beta chains were read from a single sample in a study of shared clonotypes between healthy human individuals. TCRdb keeps only in-frame clones here, not all; method: immunoSEQ multiplex PCR. The repertoire holds about 2.1 million clones, with roughly 91% as singletons. The sequenced sample consisted of naive CD8+ T cells from PBMCs. The source of these receptors is a young man in good health. Some clones in this sample may be carry-over from other donors' samples. Each CDR3 is given with its conserved first and last residue. A D gene is named only where the DNA matches it firmly. Only some rows state a clone size, as once, few, many or a class for expanded clones.

-,TRBJ2-7,TRBD2,TRBV9,TGTGCCAGCAGCGCCACGGGACTAGCCTACGAGCAGTACTTC,CASSATGLAYEQYF
-,TRBJ1-1,-,TRBV27,TGTGCCAGCAGTTTACGGCAGGGGTGGGGGTCTGAAGCTTTCTTT,CASSLRQGWGSEAFF
once,TRBJ1-2,TRBD1,TRBV6-5,TGTGCCAGCAGTACGCCCGGGACAGGGAATGGCTACACCTTC,CASSTPGTGNGYTF
once,TRBJ2-1,-,TRBV4-2,TGTGCCAGCAGCCAAGTTAGGCTGACGAATGAGCAGTTCTTC,CASSQVRLTNEQFF
once,TRBJ1-1,TRBD1,TRBV28,TGTGCCAGCAGTTTAAAAGAGGACAGGGATGAAGCTTTCTTT,CASSLKEDRDEAFF
-,TRBJ2-1,-,TRBV11-2,TGTGCCAGCAGCTTAGGTCCGGGCAATGAGCAGTTCTTC,CASSLGPGNEQFF
-,TRBJ2-1,-,TRBV7-9,TGTGCCAGCAGCTTAAAGGGGCGTACGGATGAGCAGTTCTTC,CASSLKGRTDEQFF
few,TRBJ1-1,-,TRBV28,TGTGCCAGCAGTTTGGTGTGGGGGGTGACTGAAGCTTTCTTT,CASSLVWGVTEAFF
-,TRBJ1-2,-,TRBV5-1,TGCGCCAGCAGCCGCTCGACCAAAAGTGGGATTTTGACTTATGGCTACACCTTC,CASSRSTKSGILTYGYTF
-,TRBJ2-3,-,TRBV19,TGTGCCACCTCGACAGGCACAGATACGCAGTATTTT,CATSTGTDTQYF
-,TRBJ2-3,-,TRBV9,TGTGCCAGCGGTGATACGCAGTATTTT,CASGDTQYF
once,TRBJ2-2,-,TRBV10-1,TGCGCCAGCAGCCCACGGGGGACCGGGGAGCTGTTTTTT,CASSPRGTGELFF
once,TRBJ2-1,-,TRBV7-8,TGTGCCAGCAGCTTAGTGGCTAGCTACAATGAGCAGTTCTTC,CASSLVASYNEQFF
-,TRBJ2-6,-,TRBV5-6,TGTGCCAGCAGCTTCGACTCTGGGGCCAACGTCCTGACTTTC,CASSFDSGANVLTF
-,TRBJ2-7,TRBD2,TRBV28,TGTGCCAGCACCGGAAGCTGGACTAGCGGGATTGAGCAGTACTTC,CASTGSWTSGIEQYF
-,TRBJ2-6,-,TRBV27,TGTGCCAGCAGTTTATTAGAGGACCTTAGCTCTGGGGCCAACGTCCTGACTTTC,CASSLLEDLSSGANVLTF
-,TRBJ1-2,-,TRBV27,TGTGCCAGCAGTTCCGGGCTTCACTATGGCTACACCTTC,CASSSGLHYGYTF
-,TRBJ1-2,TRBD1,TRBV27,TGTGCCAGCAGTTTATTTGGACAGGGCAACTATGGCTACACCTTC,CASSLFGQGNYGYTF
-,TRBJ2-7,-,TRBV27,TGTGCCAGCAGTTTATCGCAGTCCCCCTACGAGCAGTACTTC,CASSLSQSPYEQYF
few,TRBJ1-2,-,TRBV29-1,TGCAGCGTTGTCGACAGCTATGGCTACACCTTC,CSVVDSYGYTF
-,TRBJ2-1,TRBD2,TRBV27,TGTGCCAGCAGTTTACCCGTACTAGCGGGATCCTACAATGAGCAGTTCTTC,CASSLPVLAGSYNEQFF
-,TRBJ2-7,TRBD1,TRBV7-9,TGTGCCAGCAGCTTAGTATTGGTGGACAGGGGGACTATCCTCTACGAGCAGTACTTC,CASSLVLVDRGTILYEQYF
once,TRBJ2-7,-,TRBV4-1,TGCGCCAGCAGCCAAGAAGGGGCCACGAGGGGCTACGAGCAGTACTTC,CASSQEGATRGYEQYF
-,TRBJ2-3,-,TRBV11-2,TGTGCCAGCAGCTTAGGGATAAGACAGAGCACAGATACGCAGTATTTT,CASSLGIRQSTDTQYF
-,TRBJ1-4,-,TRBV14,TGTGCCAGCAGCCGCGGGGAGACTCTAGCAACTAATGAAAAACTGTTTTTT,CASSRGETLATNEKLFF
-,TRBJ1-4,-,TRBV27,TGTGCCAGCAGTCCGCCCGCCTGGGGAAAACTGTTTTTT,CASSPPAWGKLFF
-,TRBJ1-5,-,TRBV6-1,TGTGCCAGCACCCCAATTAGCAATCAGCCCCAGCATTTT,CASTPISNQPQHF
-,TRBJ2-7,-,TRBV7-9,TGTGCCAGCAGCTCCAGGGGGGGCGAGCAGTACTTC,CASSSRGGEQYF
-,TRBJ2-7,-,TRBV6-6,TGTGCCAGCAGTTCGGTCGGGGGCTCCTACGAGCAGTACTTC,CASSSVGGSYEQYF
-,TRBJ1-2,-,TRBV25-1,TGTGCCAGCAGTGGGTTGTGGGCAGACTATGGCTACACCTTC,CASSGLWADYGYTF
-,TRBJ2-7,TRBD1,TRBV18,TGTGCCAGCTCACCTCGGGACAGGGACTACGAGCAGTACTTC,CASSPRDRDYEQYF
-,TRBJ1-1,-,TRBV19,TGTGCCAGTAGTATGTTCCCAGGGACTGAAGCTTTCTTT,CASSMFPGTEAFF
-,TRBJ2-1,TRBD2,TRBV7-9,TGTGCCAGCAGCTTCCATACGACTAGCCCCTACAATGAGCAGTTCTTC,CASSFHTTSPYNEQFF
-,TRBJ1-1,-,TRBV19,TGTGCCAGTAGTTACATGGGGACCACTGAAGCTTTCTTT,CASSYMGTTEAFF
-,TRBJ2-2,-,TRBV4-1,TGCGCCAGCAGCCACGTTACACCGAACACCGGGGAGCTGTTTTTT,CASSHVTPNTGELFF
-,TRBJ2-1,-,TRBV19,TGTGCCAGTAGTTTCGAGCCAAGGACGCGCTCCTACAATGAGCAGTTCTTC,CASSFEPRTRSYNEQFF
-,TRBJ1-1,TRBD1,TRBV28,TGTGCCAGCAGTCCGCAGACAGGGATCACTGAAGCTTTCTTT,CASSPQTGITEAFF
-,TRBJ1-2,-,TRBV19,TGTGCCAGTAGTATCGAGTCGTATGGCTACACCTTC,CASSIESYGYTF
-,TRBJ2-7,TRBD1,TRBV30,TGTGCCTGGAGTGCGGGACAGGGAGGCGAGCAGTACTTC,CAWSAGQGGEQYF
-,TRBJ2-7,-,TRBV27,TGTGCCAGCAGCTCGCGGGACAGCACCTACGAGCAGTACTTC,CASSSRDSTYEQYF
-,TRBJ1-1,-,TRBV13,TGTGCCAGCAGCTTAGGACAGGGTAACACTGAAGCTTTCTTT,CASSLGQGNTEAFF
-,TRBJ2-1,-,TRBV4-1,TGCGCCGCCGCTAGCAGCTTCTACAATGAGCAGTTCTTC,CAAASSFYNEQFF
-,TRBJ2-7,-,TRBV10-3,TGTGCCATCAGTGAGTTCTGGCGGGACCGTCCCTACGAGCAGTACTTC,CAISEFWRDRPYEQYF
-,TRBJ2-2,-,TRBV27,TGTGCCAGCAGGGTCTCCAAAGGGGGCACCGGGGAGCTGTTTTTT,CASRVSKGGTGELFF
-,TRBJ2-7,-,TRBV5-1,TGCGCCAGCAGCTCGACCCCCGACGAGCAGTACTTC,CASSSTPDEQYF
-,TRBJ2-5,-,TRBV2,TGTGCCAGCAGTGAGGGGGCCTACCAAGAGACCCAGTACTTC,CASSEGAYQETQYF
-,TRBJ2-5,TRBD2,TRBV7-2,TGTGCCAGCACCTTAAGCCTCCACTGGGGGGAGGGTCAAGAGACCCAGTACTTC,CASTLSLHWGEGQETQYF
-,TRBJ1-6,-,TRBV11-2,TGTGCCAGCAGCTCCCCGGCCTCCACCCATGGGTCACCCCTCCACTTT,CASSSPASTHGSPLHF
-,TRBJ2-7,-,TRBV28,TGTGCCAGCAGTTTATCCCCACAGGGACCCTACGAGCAGTACTTC,CASSLSPQGPYEQYF